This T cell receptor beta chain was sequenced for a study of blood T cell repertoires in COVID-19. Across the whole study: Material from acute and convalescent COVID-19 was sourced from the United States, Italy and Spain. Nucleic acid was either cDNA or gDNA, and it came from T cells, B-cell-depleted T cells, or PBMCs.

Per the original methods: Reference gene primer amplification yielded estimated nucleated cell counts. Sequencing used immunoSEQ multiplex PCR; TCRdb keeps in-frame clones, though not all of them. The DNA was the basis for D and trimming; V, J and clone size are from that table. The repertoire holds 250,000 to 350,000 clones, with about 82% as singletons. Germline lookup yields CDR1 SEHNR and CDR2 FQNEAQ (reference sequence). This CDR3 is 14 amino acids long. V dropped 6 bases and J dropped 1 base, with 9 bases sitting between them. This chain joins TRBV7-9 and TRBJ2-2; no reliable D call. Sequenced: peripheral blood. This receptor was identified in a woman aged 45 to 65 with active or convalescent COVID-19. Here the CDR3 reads CASRPTQNTGELFF. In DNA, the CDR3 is TGTGCCAGCAGACCTACGCAGAACACCGGGGAGCTGTTTTTT.